Listed below are T cell receptor beta chains from one sample, sequenced in a study of tumor-infiltrating lymphocytes in primary liver carcinoma. MiXCR, applied by TCRdb to the multiplex PCR reads, yields one record per CDR3 protein. The table includes about 180,000 distinct CDR3 sequences, over 45% detected once. Material: peripheral blood. The receptor source for this set is a middle-aged man with primary liver carcinoma and hepatitis B virus infection. Both conserved end residues are part of each CDR3. Fields, in order: J gene, clone size, D gene, V gene, CDR3 protein, CDR3 DNA. D genes are given only for firm matches. Only some rows state a clone size, as once, few, many or a class for expanded clones.

J gene: TRBJ1-5; clone size: NA; D gene: NA; V gene: TRBV10-3; CDR3 protein: CASAEDRVNQPQHF; CDR3 DNA: TGTGCCTCGGCAGAAGACAGAGTAAATCAGCCCCAGCATTTT
J gene: TRBJ2-1; clone size: NA; D gene: NA; V gene: TRBV12-3/TRBV12-4; CDR3 protein: CASSFTRGNEQFF; CDR3 DNA: TGTGCCAGCAGTTTTACAAGAGGGAATGAGCAGTTCTTC
J gene: TRBJ2-7; clone size: NA; D gene: NA; V gene: TRBV4-1; CDR3 protein: CASSQLQEYEQYF; CDR3 DNA: TGCGCCAGCAGCCAACTACAGGAATACGAGCAGTACTTC
J gene: TRBJ2-3; clone size: NA; D gene: NA; V gene: TRBV6-5; CDR3 protein: CASSTAEDTQYF; CDR3 DNA: TGTGCCAGCAGTACGGCGGAGGATACGCAGTATTTT
J gene: TRBJ1-1; clone size: NA; D gene: NA; V gene: TRBV12-3/TRBV12-4; CDR3 protein: CASSFSQNTEAFF; CDR3 DNA: TGTGCCAGCAGTTTCTCCCAGAACACTGAAGCTTTCTTT
J gene: TRBJ2-1; clone size: once; D gene: NA; V gene: TRBV10-1; CDR3 protein: CAGSVHNEQFF; CDR3 DNA: TGCGCCGGCAGTGTACACAATGAGCAGTTCTTC
J gene: TRBJ2-7; clone size: NA; D gene: NA; V gene: TRBV10-1; CDR3 protein: CASSEGPAPANEQYF; CDR3 DNA: TGCGCCAGCAGTGAAGGCCCGGCCCCCGCCAACGAGCAGTACTTC
J gene: TRBJ1-5; clone size: NA; D gene: NA; V gene: TRBV4-1; CDR3 protein: CASGLFGTPTNNQPQQF; CDR3 DNA: TGCGCCAGCGGCCTTTTCGGGACCCCTACCAACAATCAGCCCCAGCAGTTT
J gene: TRBJ2-5; clone size: few; D gene: TRBD1; V gene: TRBV12-3/TRBV12-4; CDR3 protein: CASSLKTGTGGETQYF; CDR3 DNA: TGTGCCAGCAGTCTCAAAACCGGGACAGGGGGAGAGACCCAGTACTTC
J gene: TRBJ2-2; clone size: NA; D gene: TRBD1; V gene: TRBV10-2; CDR3 protein: CASSVQGITGELFF; CDR3 DNA: TGCGCCAGCAGTGTACAGGGGATCACCGGGGAGCTGTTTTTT
J gene: TRBJ2-6; clone size: many; D gene: NA; V gene: TRBV11-2; CDR3 protein: CASSLGMDSGANVLTF; CDR3 DNA: TGTGCCAGCAGCTTGGGAATGGACTCTGGGGCCAACGTCCTGACTTTC
J gene: TRBJ1-2; clone size: NA; D gene: NA; V gene: TRBV28; CDR3 protein: CASLTGPDYGYTF; CDR3 DNA: TGTGCCAGCCTTACCGGACCCGACTATGGCTACACCTTC
J gene: TRBJ2-5; clone size: few; D gene: NA; V gene: TRBV6-6; CDR3 protein: CASSSGGETQYF; CDR3 DNA: TGTGCCAGCAGTTCGGGCGGAGAGACCCAGTACTTC
J gene: TRBJ2-1; clone size: many; D gene: TRBD1; V gene: TRBV29-1; CDR3 protein: CSGDPGQANNEQFF; CDR3 DNA: TGCAGCGGAGATCCGGGACAGGCTAACAATGAGCAGTTCTTC
J gene: TRBJ2-3; clone size: many; D gene: TRBD1; V gene: TRBV6-1; CDR3 protein: CASSEIGTGGSGDTQYF; CDR3 DNA: TGTGCCAGCAGTGAAATCGGGACAGGGGGCTCTGGAGATACGCAGTATTTT